This record covers a single T cell receptor beta chain. The data are from a study of blood T cell repertoires in COVID-19. Whole-study context: Nucleic acid was either cDNA or gDNA, and it came from T cells, B-cell-depleted T cells, or PBMCs.

Per the study methods: It was from reference gene primer amplification that nucleated cell counts were estimated. Generated by immunoSEQ multiplex PCR, the TCRdb table keeps only in-frame clones and is missing some. V and J calls and clone size follow that table, whereas D and trimming were derived from the DNA. The sample has under 250,000 clones, about 85% seen once. Trimming removed 1 base at V and 4 bases at J, with 4 bases between. Germline V lookup: CDR1 SQVTM, CDR2 ANQGSEA. The CDR3 consists of 11 residues. The rearrangement uses TRBV29-1 and TRBJ1-2; no clear D gene. The specimen was peripheral blood. This clonotype was sampled from a man younger than 35 with active or convalescent COVID-19. The CDR3: CSVEVSYGYTF. The CDR3 DNA reads as TGCAGCGTTGAAGTCAGCTATGGCTACACCTTC.